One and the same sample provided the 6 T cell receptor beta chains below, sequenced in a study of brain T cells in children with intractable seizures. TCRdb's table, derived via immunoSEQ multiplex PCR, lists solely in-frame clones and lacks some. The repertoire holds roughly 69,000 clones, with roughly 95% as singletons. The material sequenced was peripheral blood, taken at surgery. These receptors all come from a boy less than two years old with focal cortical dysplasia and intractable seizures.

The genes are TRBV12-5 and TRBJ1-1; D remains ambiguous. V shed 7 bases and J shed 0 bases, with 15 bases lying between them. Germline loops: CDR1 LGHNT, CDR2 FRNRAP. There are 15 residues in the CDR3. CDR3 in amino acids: CASAVPGYMNTEAFF. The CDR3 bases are TGTGCTAGTGCCGTACCCGGCTACATGAACACTGAAGCTTTCTTT.

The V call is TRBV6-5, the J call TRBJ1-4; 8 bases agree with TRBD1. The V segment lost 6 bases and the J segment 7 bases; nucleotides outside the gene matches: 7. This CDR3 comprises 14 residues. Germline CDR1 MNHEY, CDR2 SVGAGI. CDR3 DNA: TGTGCCAGCAGCCAGGGACAGGCGAGTGAAAAACTGTTTTTT. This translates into CASSQGQASEKLFF.

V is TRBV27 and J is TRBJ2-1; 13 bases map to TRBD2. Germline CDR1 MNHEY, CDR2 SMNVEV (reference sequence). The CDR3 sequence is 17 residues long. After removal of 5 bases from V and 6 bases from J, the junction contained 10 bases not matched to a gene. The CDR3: CASSPRLAGGLGNEQFF. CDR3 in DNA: TGTGCCAGCAGTCCCCGACTAGCGGGGGGTCTGGGCAATGAGCAGTTCTTC.

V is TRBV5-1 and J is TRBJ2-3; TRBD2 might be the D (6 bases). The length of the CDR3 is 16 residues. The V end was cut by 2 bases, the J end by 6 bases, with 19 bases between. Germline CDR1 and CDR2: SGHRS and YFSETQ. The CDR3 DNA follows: TGCGCCAGCAGCTTTGCATCAGGGAGGTCGTTGGATACGCAGTATTTT. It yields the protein CASSFASGRSLDTQYF.

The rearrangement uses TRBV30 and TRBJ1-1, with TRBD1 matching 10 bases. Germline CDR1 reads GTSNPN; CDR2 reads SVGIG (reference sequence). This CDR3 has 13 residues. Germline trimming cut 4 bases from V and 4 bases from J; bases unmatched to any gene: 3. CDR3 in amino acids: CAWNGQGGTEAFF. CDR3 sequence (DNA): TGTGCCTGGAATGGACAGGGGGGCACTGAAGCTTTCTTT.

For the CDR3, the DNA is TGTGCCAGCAGCTTAGAGAACACTGAAGCTTTCTTT. Its protein product is CASSLENTEAFF. This chain connects TRBV6-5 to TRBJ1-1; D is unclear. CDR3 length: 12 amino acids. Trimming shortened V by 6 bases and J by 1 base, and 6 bases separated the two germline ends. Germline V gene sequence: CDR1 MNHEY, CDR2 SVGAGI.